What follows are 9 T cell receptor beta chains derived from one specimen sequenced in a study of blood T cell repertoires in COVID-19. The assay was immunoSEQ multiplex PCR, and TCRdb's table has in-frame clones only and misses some. The data hold about 48,000 clones, with roughly four fifths observed a single time. Sample: peripheral blood. The receptors originated from a man aged 35 to 55 with acute or convalescent COVID-19.

V gene TRBV6-5 combines with J gene TRBJ2-2; D gene ambiguous. This CDR3 region has 13 residues. CDR1 is MNHEY, CDR2 SVGAGI, per germline. Deletions cut 6 bases from V and 1 base from J, with 6 bases between. The CDR3 sequence is CASSLENTGELFF. The CDR3 region has the DNA TGTGCCAGCAGCCTAGAGAACACCGGGGAGCTGTTTTTT.

This clone is medium-sized (0.01 to 0.1%) by share. The chain uses TRBV2 and TRBJ1-3; D is possibly TRBD1 (5 bases). The length of the CDR3 is 17 residues. CDR1 is SNHLY, CDR2 FYNNEI, per germline. Trimming took 1 base from V and 0 from J, leaving 13 bases between them. The CDR3 sequence is CASSEGPGLASGNTIYF. CDR3 nucleotide sequence: TGTGCCAGCAGTGAAGGGCCGGGACTCGCCTCTGGAAACACCATATATTTT.

V and J are TRBV6-1 and TRBJ1-1, with D possibly matching TRBD1 (5 bases). Per germline, CDR1 MNHNS and CDR2 SASEGT. The CDR3 totals 14 residues. The V end lost 2 bases, the J end lost 5 bases, and 12 bases lay between the germline ends. The DNA of the CDR3 is TGTGCCAGCAGTGAACCTGGAGGGGCGACTGAAGCTTTCTTT. This translates into CASSEPGGATEAFF.

The chain has TRBV30 and TRBJ2-3, with TRBD1 matching over 7 bases. This CDR3 comprises 14 residues. Germline trimming cut 2 bases from V and 6 bases from J; bases unmatched to any gene: 8. Germline V gene sequence: CDR1 GTSNPN, CDR2 SVGIG (reference sequence). The CDR3 is CAWSRDRDLDTQYF. The CDR3 DNA reads as TGTGCCTGGAGTCGAGACAGGGATTTGGATACGCAGTATTTT. The full variable domain, rest sourced from reference TRBV30 and TRBJ2-3, is SQTIHQWPATLVQPVGSPLSLECTVEGTSNPNLYWYRQAAGRGLQLLFYSVGIGQISSEVPQNLSASRPQDRQFILSSKKLLLSDSGFYLCAWSRDRDLDTQYFGPGTRLTVL.

In this sample, this clone turned up once. The rearrangement uses TRBV5-8 and TRBJ2-5; D is possibly TRBD1 (6 bases). Per germline, CDR1 SGHTS and CDR2 YDEGEE. V was trimmed by 1 base and J by 1 base, leaving 11 bases between them. The CDR3 sequence is 15 residues long. The CDR3 sequence: CASSLRGSGQETQYF. The CDR3, as DNA: TGTGCCAGCAGCTTGAGGGGGAGCGGCCAAGAGACCCAGTACTTC.

This chain joins TRBV20-1 and TRBJ1-3; D is possibly TRBD1 (5 bases). This CDR3 contains 14 residues. Trimming removed 3 bases at V and 2 bases at J, with 11 bases between. In germline, CDR1 is DFQATT, CDR2 SNEGSKA (reference sequence). CDR3 sequence reads: CSASRPGTGNTIYF. CDR3 bases: TGCAGTGCTAGTAGGCCAGGGACTGGAAACACCATATATTTT.

This clone was observed a handful of times. The J gene is TRBJ2-7, the V gene TRBV5-1; no firm D call. Trimming pared 0 bases from V and 0 bases from J, leaving 7 bases between. Germline loops: CDR1 SGHRS, CDR2 YFSETQ. This CDR3 region has 14 residues. This CDR3 reads CASSLGGNSYEQYF. CDR3 DNA: TGCGCCAGCAGCTTGGGAGGAAACTCCTACGAGCAGTACTTC.

The chain uses TRBV30 and TRBJ2-3, with D perhaps TRBD2 (7 bases). The CDR3 consists of 15 residues. V shed 3 bases and J shed 1 base, with 14 bases lying between them. Germline values: CDR1 GTSNPN, CDR2 SVGIG (reference sequence). The chain's CDR3 is CAWSLRGGGTDTQYF. CDR3 coding DNA: TGTGCCTGGAGCCTCCGAGGGGGGGGCACAGATACGCAGTATTTT.

The rearrangement joins TRBV24-1 to TRBJ1-2; D perhaps matches TRBD1 (6 bases). Trimming stripped 3 bases from V and 1 base from J, with 17 bases between. The CDR3 is 17 residues long. CDR1 and CDR2 (germline): KGHDR, SFDVKD. The CDR3 is CATSDASSTGSNYGYTF. CDR3 coding DNA: TGTGCCACCAGTGATGCCAGTAGCACAGGGAGTAACTATGGCTACACCTTC.